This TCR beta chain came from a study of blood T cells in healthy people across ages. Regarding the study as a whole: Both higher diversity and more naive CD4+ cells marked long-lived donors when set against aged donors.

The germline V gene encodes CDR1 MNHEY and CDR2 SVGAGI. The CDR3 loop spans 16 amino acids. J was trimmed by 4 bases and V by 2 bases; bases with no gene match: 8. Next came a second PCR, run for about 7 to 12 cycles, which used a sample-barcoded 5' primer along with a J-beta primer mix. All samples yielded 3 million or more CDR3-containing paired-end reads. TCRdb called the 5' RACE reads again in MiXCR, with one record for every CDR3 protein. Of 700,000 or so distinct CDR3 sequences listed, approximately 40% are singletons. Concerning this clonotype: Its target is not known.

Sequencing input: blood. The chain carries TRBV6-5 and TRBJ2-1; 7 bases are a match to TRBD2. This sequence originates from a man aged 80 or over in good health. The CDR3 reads CASSYPLAALYNEQFF. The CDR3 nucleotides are TGTGCCAGCAGTTACCCCCTAGCGGCTCTATACAATGAGCAGTTCTTC.